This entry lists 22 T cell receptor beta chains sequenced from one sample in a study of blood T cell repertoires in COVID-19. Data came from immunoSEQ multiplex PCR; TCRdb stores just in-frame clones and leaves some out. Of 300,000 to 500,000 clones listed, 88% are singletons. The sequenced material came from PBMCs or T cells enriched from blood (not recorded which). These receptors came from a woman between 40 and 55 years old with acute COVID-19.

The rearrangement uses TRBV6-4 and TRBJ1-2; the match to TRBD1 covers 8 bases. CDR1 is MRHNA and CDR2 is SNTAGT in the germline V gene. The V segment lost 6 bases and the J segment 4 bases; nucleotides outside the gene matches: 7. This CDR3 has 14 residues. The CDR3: CASSMTGASYGYTF. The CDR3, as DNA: TGTGCCAGCAGCATGACAGGGGCGAGCTATGGCTACACCTTC.

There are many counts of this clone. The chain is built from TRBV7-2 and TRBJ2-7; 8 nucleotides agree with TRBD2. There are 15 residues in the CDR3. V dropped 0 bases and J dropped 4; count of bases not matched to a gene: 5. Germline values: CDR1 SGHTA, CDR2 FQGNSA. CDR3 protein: CASSLAQAGEYEQYF. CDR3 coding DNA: TGTGCCAGCAGCTTAGCGCAAGCGGGGGAGTACGAGCAGTACTTC.

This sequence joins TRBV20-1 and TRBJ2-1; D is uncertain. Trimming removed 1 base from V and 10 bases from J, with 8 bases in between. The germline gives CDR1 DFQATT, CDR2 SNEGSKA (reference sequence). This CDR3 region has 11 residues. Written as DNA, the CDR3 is TGCAGTGCTAGAGCTTACAGAGAGCAGTTCTTC. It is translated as CSARAYREQFF.

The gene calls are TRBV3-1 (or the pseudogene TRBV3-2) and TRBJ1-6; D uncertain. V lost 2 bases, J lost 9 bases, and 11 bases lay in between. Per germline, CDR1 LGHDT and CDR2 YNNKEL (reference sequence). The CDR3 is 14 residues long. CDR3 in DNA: TGTGCCAGCAGCCAACGCCCTCGGGGTTCACCCCTCCACTTT. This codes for CASSQRPRGSPLHF.

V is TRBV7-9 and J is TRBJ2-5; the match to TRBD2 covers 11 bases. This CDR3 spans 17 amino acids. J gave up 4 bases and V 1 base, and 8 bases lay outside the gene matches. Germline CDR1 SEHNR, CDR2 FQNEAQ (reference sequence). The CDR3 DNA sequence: TGTGCCAGCAGCTTAGTCCACCGGCTAGCGGGGGGAGAGACCCAGTACTTC. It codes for CASSLVHRLAGGETQYF.

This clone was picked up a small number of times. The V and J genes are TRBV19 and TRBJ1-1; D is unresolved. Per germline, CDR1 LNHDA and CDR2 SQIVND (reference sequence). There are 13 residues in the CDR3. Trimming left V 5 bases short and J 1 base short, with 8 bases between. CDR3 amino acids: CASSVGRNTEAFF. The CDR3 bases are TGTGCCAGTAGTGTAGGGAGGAACACTGAAGCTTTCTTT.

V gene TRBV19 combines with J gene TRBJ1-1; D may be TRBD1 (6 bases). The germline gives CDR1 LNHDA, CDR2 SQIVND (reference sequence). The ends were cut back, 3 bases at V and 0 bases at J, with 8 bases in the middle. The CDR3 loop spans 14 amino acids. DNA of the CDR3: TGTGCCAGTAGTATTACAGGGTTGAACACTGAAGCTTTCTTT. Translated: CASSITGLNTEAFF.

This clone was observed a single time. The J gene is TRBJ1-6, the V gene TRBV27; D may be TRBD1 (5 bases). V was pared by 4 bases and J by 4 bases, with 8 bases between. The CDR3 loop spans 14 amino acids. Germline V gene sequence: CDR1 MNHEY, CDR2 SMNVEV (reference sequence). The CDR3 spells CASSSGTYNSPLHF. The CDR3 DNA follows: TGTGCCAGCAGTTCTGGGACTTATAATTCACCCCTCCACTTT.

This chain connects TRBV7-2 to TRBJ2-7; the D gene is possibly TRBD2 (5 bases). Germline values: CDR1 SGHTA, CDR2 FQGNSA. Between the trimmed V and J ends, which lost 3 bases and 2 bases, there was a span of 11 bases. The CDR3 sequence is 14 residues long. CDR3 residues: CASSFQSGPYEQYF. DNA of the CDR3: TGTGCCAGCAGCTTCCAAAGCGGCCCCTACGAGCAGTACTTC. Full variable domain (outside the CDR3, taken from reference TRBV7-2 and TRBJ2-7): GAGVSQSPSNKVTEKGKDVELRCDPISGHTALYWYRQSLGQGLEFLIYFQGNSAPDKSGLPSDRFSAERTGGSVSTLTIQRTQQEDSAVYLCASSFQSGPYEQYFGPGTRLTVT.

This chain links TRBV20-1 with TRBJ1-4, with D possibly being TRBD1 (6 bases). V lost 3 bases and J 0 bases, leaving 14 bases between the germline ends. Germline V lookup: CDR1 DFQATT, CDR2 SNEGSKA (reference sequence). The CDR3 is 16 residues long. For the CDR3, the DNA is TGCAGTGCTAGTATGGACAGTTTACCAACTAATGAAAAACTGTTTTTT. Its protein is CSASMDSLPTNEKLFF.

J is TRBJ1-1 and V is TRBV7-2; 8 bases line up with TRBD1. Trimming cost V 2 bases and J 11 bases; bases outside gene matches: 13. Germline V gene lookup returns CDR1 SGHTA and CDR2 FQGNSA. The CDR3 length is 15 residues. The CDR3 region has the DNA TGTGCCAGCAGCTTACAAGGGACCGGCAGGGGGCCGGCTTTCTTT. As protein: CASSLQGTGRGPAFF.

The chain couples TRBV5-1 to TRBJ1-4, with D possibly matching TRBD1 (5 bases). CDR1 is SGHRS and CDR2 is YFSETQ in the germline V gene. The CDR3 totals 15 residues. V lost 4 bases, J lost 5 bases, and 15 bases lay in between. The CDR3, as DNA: TGCGCCAGCAGCGTGGACGGAGGGGAAAATGAAAAACTGTTTTTT. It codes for CASSVDGGENEKLFF. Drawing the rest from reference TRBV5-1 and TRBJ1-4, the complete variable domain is KAGVTQTPRYLIKTRGQQVTLSCSPISGHRSVSWYQQTPGQGLQFLFEYFSETQRNKGNFPGRFSGRQFSNSRSEMNVSTLELGDSALYLCASSVDGGENEKLFFGSGTQLSVL.

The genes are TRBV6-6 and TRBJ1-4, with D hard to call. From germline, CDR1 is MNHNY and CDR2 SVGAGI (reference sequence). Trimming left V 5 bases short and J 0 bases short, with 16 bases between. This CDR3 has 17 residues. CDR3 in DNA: TGTGCCAGCAGTCTCGAGAATACCGGGACAACTAATGAAAAACTGTTTTTT. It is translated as CASSLENTGTTNEKLFF.

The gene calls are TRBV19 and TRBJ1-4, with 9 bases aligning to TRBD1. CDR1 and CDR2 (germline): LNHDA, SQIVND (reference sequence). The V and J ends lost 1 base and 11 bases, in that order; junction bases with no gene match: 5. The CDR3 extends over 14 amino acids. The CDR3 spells CASSIAGTGSKLFF. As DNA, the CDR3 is TGTGCCAGTAGTATAGCAGGGACAGGGAGTAAACTGTTTTTT.

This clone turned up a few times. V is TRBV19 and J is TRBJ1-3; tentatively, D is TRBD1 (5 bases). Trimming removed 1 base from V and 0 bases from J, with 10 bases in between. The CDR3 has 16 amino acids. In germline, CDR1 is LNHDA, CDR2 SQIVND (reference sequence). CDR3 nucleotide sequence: TGTGCCAGTAGTATAGGGGGCGCGGCCTCTGGAAACACCATATATTTT. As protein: CASSIGGAASGNTIYF.

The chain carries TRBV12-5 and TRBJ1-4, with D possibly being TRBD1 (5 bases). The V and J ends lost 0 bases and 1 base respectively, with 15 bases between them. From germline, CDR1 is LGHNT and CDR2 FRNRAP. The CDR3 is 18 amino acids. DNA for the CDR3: TGTGCTAGTGGTTTGGTACCCCGGGGGAAATTAACTAATGAAAAACTGTTTTTT. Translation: CASGLVPRGKLTNEKLFF.

The CDR3 DNA is TGTGCCAGCAGCTTAGTTTATAGCTCTGGAAACACCATATATTTT. Translating gives CASSLVYSSGNTIYF. The chain is built from TRBV11-2 and TRBJ1-3; D unclear. This CDR3 comprises 15 residues. Trimming removed 1 base at V and 0 bases at J, with 7 bases between. Germline CDR1 reads SGHAT; CDR2 reads FQNNGV. The full variable domain, in which reference TRBV11-2 and TRBJ1-3 provide the parts outside the CDR3, is EAGVAQSPRYKIIEKRQSVAFWCNPISGHATLYWYQQILGQGPKLLIQFQNNGVVDDSQLPKDRFSAERLKGVDSTLKIQPAKLEDSAVYLCASSLVYSSGNTIYFGEGSWLTVV.

CDR3 in amino acids: CSVYAGGTEAFF. CDR3 DNA: TGCAGCGTTTATGCGGGGGGGACTGAAGCTTTCTTT. The chain carries TRBV29-1 and TRBJ1-1; D is perhaps TRBD1 (5 bases). Germline CDR1 is SQVTM and CDR2 is ANQGSEA. This CDR3 has 12 residues. The germline V and J ends were trimmed by 5 bases and 5 bases, with 12 bases remaining between them. The variable domain in full, completed from reference TRBV29-1 and TRBJ1-1, reads SAVISQKPSRDICQRGTSLTIQCQVDSQVTMMFWYRQQPGQSLTLIATANQGSEATYESGFVIDKFPISRPNLTFSTLTVSNMSPEDSSIYLCSVYAGGTEAFFGQGTRLTVV.

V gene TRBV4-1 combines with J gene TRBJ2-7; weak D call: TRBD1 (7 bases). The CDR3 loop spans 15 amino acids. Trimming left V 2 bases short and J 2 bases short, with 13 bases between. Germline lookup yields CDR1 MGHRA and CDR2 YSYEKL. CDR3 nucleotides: TGCGCCAGCAGCCAATTAGGCAGGGGGGCCTACGAGCAGTACTTC. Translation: CASSQLGRGAYEQYF.

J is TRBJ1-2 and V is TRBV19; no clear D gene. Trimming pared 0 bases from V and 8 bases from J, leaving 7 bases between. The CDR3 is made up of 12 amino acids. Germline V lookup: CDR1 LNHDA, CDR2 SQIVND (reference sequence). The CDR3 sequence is CASSIDRVGYTF. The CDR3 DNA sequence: TGTGCCAGTAGTATAGATCGAGTCGGCTACACCTTC.

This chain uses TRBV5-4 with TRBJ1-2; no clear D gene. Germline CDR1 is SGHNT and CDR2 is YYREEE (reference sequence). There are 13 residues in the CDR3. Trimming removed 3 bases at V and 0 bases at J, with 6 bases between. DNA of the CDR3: TGTGCCAGCAGCTACGACACTAACTATGGCTACACCTTC. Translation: CASSYDTNYGYTF.

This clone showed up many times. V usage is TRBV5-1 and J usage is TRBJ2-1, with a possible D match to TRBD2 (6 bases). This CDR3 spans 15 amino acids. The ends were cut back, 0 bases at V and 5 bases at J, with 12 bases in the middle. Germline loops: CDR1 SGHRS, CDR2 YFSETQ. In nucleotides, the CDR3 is TGCGCCAGCAGCTTGGGACTAGATGGGCACAATGAGCAGTTCTTC. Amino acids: CASSLGLDGHNEQFF. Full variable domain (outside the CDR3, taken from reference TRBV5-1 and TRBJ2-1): KAGVTQTPRYLIKTRGQQVTLSCSPISGHRSVSWYQQTPGQGLQFLFEYFSETQRNKGNFPGRFSGRQFSNSRSEMNVSTLELGDSALYLCASSLGLDGHNEQFFGPGTRLTVL.